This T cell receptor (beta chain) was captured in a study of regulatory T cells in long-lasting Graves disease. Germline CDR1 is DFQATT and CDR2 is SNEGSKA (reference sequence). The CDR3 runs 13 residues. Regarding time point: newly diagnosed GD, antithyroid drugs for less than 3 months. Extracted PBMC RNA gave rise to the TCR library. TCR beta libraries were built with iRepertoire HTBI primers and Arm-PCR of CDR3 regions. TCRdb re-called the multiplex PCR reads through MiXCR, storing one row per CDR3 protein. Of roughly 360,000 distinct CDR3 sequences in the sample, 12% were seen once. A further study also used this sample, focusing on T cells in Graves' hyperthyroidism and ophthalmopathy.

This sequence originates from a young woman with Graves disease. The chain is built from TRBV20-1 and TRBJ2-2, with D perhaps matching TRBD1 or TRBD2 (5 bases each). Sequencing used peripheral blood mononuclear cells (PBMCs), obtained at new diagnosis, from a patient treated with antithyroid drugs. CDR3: CGGSRLVSGELFF. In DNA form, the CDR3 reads TGCGGGGGTTCGAGGTTGGTCAGCGGGGAGCTGTTTTTT.